This paragraph reports one T cell receptor beta chain. Patients from Seattle were sampled longitudinally, starting during active infection. The data are from a study of blood T cell repertoires in COVID-19. Across the study: T cells, B-cell-depleted T cells, or PBMCs provided the cDNA or gDNA that served as material.

Original processing notes: Counts of nucleated cells, estimated from reference gene primer amplification, were obtained. This table comes from immunoSEQ multiplex PCR, and its TCRdb copy is limited to in-frame clones, with some not included. Clone size and V and J calls were adopted from that table, with D and trimming inferred from the DNA. There are under 300,000 clones in the sample; around 90% occur only once, and around 1.9% lies in the top ten. The sequencing sample was made of peripheral blood. This clonotype originated in a woman aged 55-69 years with COVID-19, enrolled during active disease.

The CDR3 nucleotides are TGTGCCAGTAGTACGACCCTAAATACAGGGTTGAACTATGGCTACACCTTC. Translating gives CASSTTLNTGLNYGYTF. The chain uses TRBV19 and TRBJ1-2, with a tentative D call TRBD1 (6 bases). CDR1 and CDR2 (germline): LNHDA, SQIVND (reference sequence). V was clipped by 4 bases and J by 2 bases, with 20 bases between them. This CDR3 spans 17 amino acids. Using reference TRBV19 and TRBJ1-2 for the parts outside the CDR3, the full variable domain is DGGITQSPKYLFRKEGQNVTLSCEQNLNHDAMYWYRQDPGQGLRLIYYSQIVNDFQKGDIAEGYSVSREKKESFPLTVTSAQKNPTAFYLCASSTTLNTGLNYGYTFGSGTRLTVV.